Listed here is a single TCR beta chain. The sample comes from a study of blood T cell repertoires in COVID-19. V was cut by 3 bases and J by 2 bases, with 7 bases left in between. The length of the CDR3 is 13 residues. The germline CDR1 and CDR2 sequences are MDHEN and SYDVKM. Generated by immunoSEQ multiplex PCR, the TCRdb table keeps only in-frame clones and is missing some. The table lists more than 400,000 clones, around 90% of them singletons. Recruitment covered roughly 24 US areas and drew participants whose ages spanned 18 to 89 years. Sequenced material: PBMCs or T cells enriched from blood (not recorded which). This chain connects TRBV28 to TRBJ1-1; no reliable D call. The sequence came from a man between 18 and 29 years old who had recovered from COVID-19. CDR3 region: CASSLPLNTEAFF. CDR3 nucleotide sequence: TGTGCCAGCAGTTTGCCTCTAAACACTGAAGCTTTCTTT.